Shown below are 17 T cell receptor beta chains from a single sample sequenced in a study of graft-versus-host responses after intestinal transplantation (dated by TCRdb to about 2021). Preparation of the library involved the immunoSEQ multiplex PCR assay. As stored in TCRdb, this immuneACCESS dataset retains in-frame rearrangements with V and J assigned. A fraction of the clones does not appear; measured against another copy, unresolved V genes explain less than half of the discrepancy, and the remainder lacks a known reason. The sample yields 10,000 or so clones; 30% were counted once. The top ten clones comprise roughly 3% of the sample. The sample's time point label, in plain terms: cells obtained before transplantation from donor or recipient. The sample in question was alloreactive CD4+ T cells from a mixed lymphocyte reaction culture, obtained before intestinal transplant. Taken with the paper, the label for cell subset or site translates to: CFSE-low proliferating T cells sorted from roughly six-day pre-transplant mixed lymphocyte reaction (GvH or HvG direction). These receptors were collected from a human patient who received an intestinal transplant.

The chain joins TRBV27 to TRBJ2-1, with a weak D call TRBD2 (6 bases). V lost 2 bases, J lost 9 bases, and 14 bases lay in between. The germline gives CDR1 MNHEY, CDR2 SMNVEV (reference sequence). This CDR3 has 14 residues. The CDR3 sequence is CASSLIAAPGEQFF. The CDR3 bases are TGTGCCAGCAGTTTAATAGCGGCTCCCGGTGAGCAGTTCTTC.

The chain recombines TRBV7-9 with TRBJ1-2, with 8 bases lining up with TRBD1. Germline CDR1 SEHNR, CDR2 FQNEAQ (reference sequence). V was clipped by 5 bases and J by 6 bases; unmatched bases: 11. The CDR3 is made up of 15 amino acids. CDR3 nucleotide sequence: TGTGCCAGCAGCCATAGGGACAGGCAAAAAGATGGCTACACCTTC. Protein: CASSHRDRQKDGYTF.

The chain links TRBV27 to TRBJ2-7, with D perhaps TRBD1 (5 bases). This CDR3 has 14 residues. V was clipped by 3 bases and J by 3 bases, with 12 bases between them. The germline CDR1 and CDR2 sequences are MNHEY and SMNVEV (reference sequence). CDR3 bases: TGTGCCAGCAGTTTTCCTGGGGCAGTCTACGAGCAGTACTTC. This codes for CASSFPGAVYEQYF.

The chain has TRBV9 and TRBJ1-5, with unresolved D. CDR1 is SGDLS and CDR2 is YYNGEE in the germline V gene. The V end lost 3 bases, the J end lost 0 bases, and 7 bases lay between the germline ends. This CDR3 has 14 residues. The CDR3 DNA sequence: TGTGCCAGCAGCGCGGGCCCTAGCAATCAGCCCCAGCATTTT. Translation gives CASSAGPSNQPQHF.

V usage is TRBV5-8 and J usage is TRBJ1-4; D remains unclear. Trimming shortened V by 3 bases and J by 0 bases, and 18 bases separated the two germline ends. This CDR3 contains 18 residues. CDR1 and CDR2 (germline): SGHTS, YDEGEE. CDR3 coding DNA: TGTGCCAGCAGCTCGGCTCTGGCATACTTTGCAACTAATGAAAAACTGTTTTTT. Translating it yields CASSSALAYFATNEKLFF.

The rearrangement links TRBV29-1 to TRBJ2-1; D remains ambiguous. Trimming shortened V by 4 bases and J by 7 bases, and 5 bases separated the two germline ends. The CDR3 extends over 10 amino acids. Germline values: CDR1 SQVTM, CDR2 ANQGSEA. The CDR3 loop reads CSVVVNEQFF. In nucleotides, the CDR3 is TGCAGCGTTGTGGTGAATGAGCAGTTCTTC.

V gene TRBV6-1 combines with J gene TRBJ1-2; possible D gene TRBD1, 6 bases. This CDR3 has 15 residues. V shed 5 bases and J shed 4 bases, with 17 bases lying between them. Germline CDR1 is MNHNS and CDR2 is SASEGT. The CDR3 spells CASSRGGGALYGYTF. The CDR3 DNA reads TGTGCCAGCAGTCGGGGAGGGGGGGCCCTCTATGGCTACACCTTC.

By sample share, this clone is medium-sized (0.01 to 0.1%). The DNA for the CDR3 is TGTGCCAGCAGCCCGAGCGGGAGGAGCTACGAGCAGTACTTC. Amino acid sequence: CASSPSGRSYEQYF. The V and J genes are TRBV4-2 and TRBJ2-7; TRBD2 aligns across 9 bases. This CDR3 region has 14 residues. Germline-derived CDR1 and CDR2 are LGHNA and YNFKEQ. The junction had 4 bases not matched to a gene; V was cut back by 4 bases and J by 3 bases.

This clone was seen only a few times. This chain links TRBV5-1 with TRBJ1-5; no definite D call. The CDR3 runs 15 residues. Germline values: CDR1 SGHRS, CDR2 YFSETQ. V was shortened by 0 bases and J by 7 bases, with 14 bases between the two germline ends. The CDR3 DNA reads TGCGCCAGCAGCTTGGGACCGAGGGAGGGACAGCCCCAGCATTTT. It is translated as CASSLGPREGQPQHF.

The chain employs TRBV7-6 and TRBJ1-1, with a possible D match to TRBD1 (6 bases). This CDR3 is 16 amino acids long. Trimming shortened V by 1 base and J by 1 base, and 13 bases separated the two germline ends. Germline V gene data show CDR1 as SGHVS and CDR2 as FNYEAQ. The CDR3 coding sequence is TGTGCCAGCAGCTTAGAGGCCGGGGGCGCGAACACTGAAGCTTTCTTT. Its protein is CASSLEAGGANTEAFF.

The chain is built from TRBV27 and TRBJ2-5; no clear D. Germline V CDR1 and CDR2: MNHEY, SMNVEV (reference sequence). The CDR3 spans 15 residues. V was shortened by 3 bases and J by 0 bases, with 11 bases between the two germline ends. The CDR3 DNA reads TGTGCCAGCAGTTTCCTCGGACGGGACCAAGAGACCCAGTACTTC. Protein product: CASSFLGRDQETQYF.

The genes are TRBV27 and TRBJ2-3; D remains ambiguous. The germline V gene encodes CDR1 MNHEY and CDR2 SMNVEV (reference sequence). V lost 6 bases, J lost 0 bases, and 16 bases lay in between. This CDR3 has 16 amino acids. CDR3 sequence reads: CASSSQFVSSTDTQYF. The CDR3, as DNA: TGTGCCAGCAGCTCCCAATTTGTTTCTAGCACAGATACGCAGTATTTT.

The chain recombines TRBV5-4 with TRBJ2-1; 9 bases agree with TRBD2. Germline loops: CDR1 SGHNT, CDR2 YYREEE (reference sequence). The CDR3 has 19 residues. V dropped 4 bases and J dropped 7; count of bases not matched to a gene: 21. This CDR3 reads CASSPLAGAQYMARNEQFF. Written as DNA, the CDR3 is TGTGCCAGCAGCCCATTAGCGGGAGCCCAATATATGGCACGGAATGAGCAGTTCTTC.

The V gene is TRBV19, the J gene TRBJ2-3, with unresolved D. Trimming shortened V by 1 base and J by 4 bases, and 9 bases separated the two germline ends. The CDR3 has 14 residues. Germline CDR1 and CDR2: LNHDA and SQIVND (reference sequence). CDR3 coding DNA: TGTGCCAGTAGTATAGGGGGTTCCGCAGATACGCAGTATTTT. Encoded protein: CASSIGGSADTQYF.

This clone was picked up a small number of times. The genes are TRBV5-4 and TRBJ2-7, with 9 bases that match TRBD1. With 2 bases clipped from V and 7 bases from J, the junction kept 7 bases outside the gene matches. CDR3 length: 14 residues. The germline V gene has CDR1 SGHNT and CDR2 YYREEE (reference sequence). The CDR3: CASSLQGAKSEQYF. The DNA for the CDR3 is TGTGCCAGCAGCTTACAGGGGGCTAAAAGTGAGCAGTACTTC. The full variable domain, in which reference TRBV5-4 and TRBJ2-7 provide the parts outside the CDR3, is ETGVTQSPTHLIKTRGQQVTLRCSSQSGHNTVSWYQQALGQGPQFIFQYYREEENGRGNFPPRFSGLQFPNYSSELNVNALELDDSALYLCASSLQGAKSEQYFGPGTRLTVT.

The V and J genes are TRBV27 and TRBJ2-7; 9 bases match TRBD1. V dropped 6 bases and J dropped 3; count of bases not matched to a gene: 9. Looked up from germline, CDR1 is MNHEY and CDR2 is SMNVEV (reference sequence). The CDR3 has 15 amino acids. In DNA, the CDR3 is TGTGCCAGCAGCGTAGGGACAGGGATTTTCTACGAGCAGTACTTC. Encoded protein: CASSVGTGIFYEQYF.

The genes are TRBV10-2 and TRBJ1-5; the D is unclear. Trimming took 3 bases from V and 9 from J, leaving 12 bases between them. Germline V gives CDR1 WSHSY, CDR2 SAAADI. The CDR3 has 13 residues. CDR3 region: CASSDPRRWPQHF. As DNA, the CDR3 is TGCGCCAGCAGTGACCCCCGTCGTTGGCCCCAGCATTTT.